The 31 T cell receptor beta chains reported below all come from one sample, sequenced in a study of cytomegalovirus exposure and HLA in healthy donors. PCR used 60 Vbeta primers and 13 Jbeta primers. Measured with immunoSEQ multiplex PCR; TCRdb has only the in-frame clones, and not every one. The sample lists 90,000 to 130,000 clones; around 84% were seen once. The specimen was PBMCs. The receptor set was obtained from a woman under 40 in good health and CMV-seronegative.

In DNA form, the CDR3 reads TGTGCCAGCAGCGTACAGACCAGCACTAGCGGGGCTTACAATGAGCAGTTCTTC. Translation gives CASSVQTSTSGAYNEQFF. This sequence joins TRBV9 and TRBJ2-1; 10 positions match TRBD2. CDR1 and CDR2 from the germline V gene are SGDLS and YYNGEE. The V gene end was trimmed by 1 base and the J gene end by 4 bases; junction bases not matched to a gene: 11. The CDR3 loop spans 18 amino acids.

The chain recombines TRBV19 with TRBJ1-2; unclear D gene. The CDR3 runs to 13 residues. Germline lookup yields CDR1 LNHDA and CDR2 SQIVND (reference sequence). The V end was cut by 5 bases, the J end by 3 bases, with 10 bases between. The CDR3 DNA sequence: TGTGCCAGTAGTTCACAGTATTACTATGGCTACACCTTC. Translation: CASSSQYYYGYTF.

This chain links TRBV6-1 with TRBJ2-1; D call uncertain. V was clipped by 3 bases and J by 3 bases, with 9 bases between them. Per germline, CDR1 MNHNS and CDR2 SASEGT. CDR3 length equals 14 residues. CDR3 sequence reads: CASSEYSGYNEQFF. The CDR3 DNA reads TGTGCCAGCAGTGAGTACAGTGGCTACAATGAGCAGTTCTTC.

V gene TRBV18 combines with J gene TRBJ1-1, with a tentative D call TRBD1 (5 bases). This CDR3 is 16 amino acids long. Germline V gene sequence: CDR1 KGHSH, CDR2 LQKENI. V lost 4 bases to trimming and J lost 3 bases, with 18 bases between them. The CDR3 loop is CASSLAAGEGDTEAFF. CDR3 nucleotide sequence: TGTGCCAGCTCACTGGCGGCGGGAGAAGGGGACACTGAAGCTTTCTTT.

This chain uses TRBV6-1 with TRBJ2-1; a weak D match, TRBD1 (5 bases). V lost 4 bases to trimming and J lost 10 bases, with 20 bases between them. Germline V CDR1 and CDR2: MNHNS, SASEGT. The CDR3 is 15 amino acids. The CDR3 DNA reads TGTGCCAGCAGTGTCGATTACAGGTCACCAGGGGAGCAGTTCTTC. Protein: CASSVDYRSPGEQFF.

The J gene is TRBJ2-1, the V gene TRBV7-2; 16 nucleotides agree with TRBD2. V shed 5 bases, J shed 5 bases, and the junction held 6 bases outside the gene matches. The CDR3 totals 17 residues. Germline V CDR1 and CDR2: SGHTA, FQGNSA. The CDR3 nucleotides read TGTGCCAGCAGCCCGGGACTAGCGGGGGGGCGTAACAATGAGCAGTTCTTC. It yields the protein CASSPGLAGGRNNEQFF.

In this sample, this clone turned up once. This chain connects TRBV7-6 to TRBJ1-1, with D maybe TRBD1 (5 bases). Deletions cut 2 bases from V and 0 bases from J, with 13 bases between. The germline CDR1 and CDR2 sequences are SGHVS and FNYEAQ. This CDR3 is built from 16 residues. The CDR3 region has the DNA TGTGCCAGCAGCTTAACAGCAGGGCCTATGAACACTGAAGCTTTCTTT. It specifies CASSLTAGPMNTEAFF.

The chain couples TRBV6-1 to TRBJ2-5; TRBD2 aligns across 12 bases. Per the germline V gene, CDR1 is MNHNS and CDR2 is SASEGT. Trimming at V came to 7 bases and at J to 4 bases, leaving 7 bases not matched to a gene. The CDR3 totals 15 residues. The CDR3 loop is CASTPSGRGLETQYF. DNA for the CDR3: TGTGCCAGCACTCCTAGCGGGAGGGGGCTAGAGACCCAGTACTTC.

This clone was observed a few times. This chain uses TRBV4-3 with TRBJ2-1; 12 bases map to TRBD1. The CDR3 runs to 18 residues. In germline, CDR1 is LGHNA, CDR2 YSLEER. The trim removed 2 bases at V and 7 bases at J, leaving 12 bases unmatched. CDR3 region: CASSQTIFPGQGANEQFF. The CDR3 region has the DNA TGCGCCAGCAGCCAAACAATTTTTCCGGGACAGGGGGCGAATGAGCAGTTCTTC.

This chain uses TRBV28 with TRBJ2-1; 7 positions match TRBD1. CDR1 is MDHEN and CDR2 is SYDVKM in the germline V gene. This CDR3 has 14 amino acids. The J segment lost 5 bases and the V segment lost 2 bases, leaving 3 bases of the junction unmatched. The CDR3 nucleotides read TGTGCCAGCAGTTTACGGACAGGAAACAATGAGCAGTTCTTC. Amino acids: CASSLRTGNNEQFF.

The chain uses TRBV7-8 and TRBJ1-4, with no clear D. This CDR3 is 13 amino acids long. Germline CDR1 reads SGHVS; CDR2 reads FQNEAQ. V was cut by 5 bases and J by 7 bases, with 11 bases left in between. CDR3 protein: CASSTGLFEKLFF. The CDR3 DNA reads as TGTGCCAGCAGCACTGGACTTTTTGAAAAACTGTTTTTT.

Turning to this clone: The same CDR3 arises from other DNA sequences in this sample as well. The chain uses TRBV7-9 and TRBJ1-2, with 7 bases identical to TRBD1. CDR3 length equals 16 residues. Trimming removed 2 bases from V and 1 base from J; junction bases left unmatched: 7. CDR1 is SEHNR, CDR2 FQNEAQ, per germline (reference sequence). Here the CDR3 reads CASSLSVRDSNYGYTF. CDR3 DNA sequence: TGTGCCAGCAGCTTATCGGTCCGGGACAGTAACTATGGCTACACCTTC.

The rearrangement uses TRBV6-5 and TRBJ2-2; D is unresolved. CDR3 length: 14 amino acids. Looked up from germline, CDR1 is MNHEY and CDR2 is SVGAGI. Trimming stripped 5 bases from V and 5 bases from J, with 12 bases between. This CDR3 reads CASSAEYPTGELFF. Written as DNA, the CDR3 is TGTGCCAGCAGTGCCGAGTACCCTACCGGGGAGCTGTTTTTT.

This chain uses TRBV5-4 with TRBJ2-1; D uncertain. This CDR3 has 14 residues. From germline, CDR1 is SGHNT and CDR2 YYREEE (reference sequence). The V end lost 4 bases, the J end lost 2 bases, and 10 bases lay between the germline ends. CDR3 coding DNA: TGTGCCAGCAGCCGGAGAAGCCCCTACAATGAGCAGTTCTTC. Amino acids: CASSRRSPYNEQFF.

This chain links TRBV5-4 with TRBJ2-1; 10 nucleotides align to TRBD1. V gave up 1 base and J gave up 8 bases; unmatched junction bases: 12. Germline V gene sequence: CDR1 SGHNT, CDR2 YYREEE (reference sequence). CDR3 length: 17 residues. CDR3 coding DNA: TGTGCCAGCAGCTTGAAGCAAGGGACAGGGGCCTTCGATGAGCAGTTCTTC. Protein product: CASSLKQGTGAFDEQFF.

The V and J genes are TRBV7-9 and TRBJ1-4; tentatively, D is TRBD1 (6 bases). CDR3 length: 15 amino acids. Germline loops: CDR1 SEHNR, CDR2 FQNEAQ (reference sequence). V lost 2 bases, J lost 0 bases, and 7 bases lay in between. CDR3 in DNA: TGTGCCAGCAGCTTAACAGGGTCAACTAATGAAAAACTGTTTTTT. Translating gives CASSLTGSTNEKLFF. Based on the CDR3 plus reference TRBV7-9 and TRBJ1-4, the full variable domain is DTGVSQNPRHKITKRGQNVTFRCDPISEHNRLYWYRQTLGQGPEFLTYFQNEAQLEKSRLLSDRFSAERPKGSFSTLEIQRTEQGDSAMYLCASSLTGSTNEKLFFGSGTQLSVL.

The DNA of the CDR3 is TGTGCCAGCAGCCGTTTTGGGGCGGCTGAGCAGTTCTTC. It encodes CASSRFGAAEQFF. The J gene is TRBJ2-1, the V gene TRBV14; tentatively, D is TRBD1 (5 bases). V was pared by 4 bases and J by 9 bases, with 13 bases between. This CDR3 contains 13 residues. CDR1 and CDR2 (germline): SGHDN, FVKESK. Combining the CDR3 with reference TRBV14 and TRBJ2-1 gives the whole variable domain EAGVTQFPSHSVIEKGQTVTLRCDPISGHDNLYWYRRVMGKEIKFLLHFVKESKQDESGMPNNRFLAERTGGTYSTLKVQPAELEDSGVYFCASSRFGAAEQFFGPGTRLTVL.

The CDR3 spells CASSQDSGNTEAFF. The CDR3 DNA is TGCGCCAGCAGCCAAGATTCCGGGAACACTGAAGCTTTCTTT. The V gene is TRBV4-1, the J gene TRBJ1-1; D is undetermined. The length of the CDR3 is 14 residues. Trimming removed 0 bases from V and 1 base from J, with 6 bases in between. In germline, CDR1 is MGHRA, CDR2 YSYEKL.

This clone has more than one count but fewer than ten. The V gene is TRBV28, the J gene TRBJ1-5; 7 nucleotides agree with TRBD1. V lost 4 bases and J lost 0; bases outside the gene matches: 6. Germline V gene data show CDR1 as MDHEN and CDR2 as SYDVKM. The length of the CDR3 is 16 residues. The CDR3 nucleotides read TGTGCCAGCAGTTCGCCCCACAGGGGTAGCAATCAGCCCCAGCATTTT. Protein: CASSSPHRGSNQPQHF.

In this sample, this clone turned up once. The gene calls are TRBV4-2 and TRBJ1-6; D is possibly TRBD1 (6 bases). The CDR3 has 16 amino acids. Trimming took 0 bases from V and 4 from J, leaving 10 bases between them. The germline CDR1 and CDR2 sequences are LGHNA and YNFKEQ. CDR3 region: CASSQELGGYNSPLHF. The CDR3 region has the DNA TGTGCCAGCAGCCAAGAGCTAGGGGGTTATAATTCACCCCTCCACTTT.

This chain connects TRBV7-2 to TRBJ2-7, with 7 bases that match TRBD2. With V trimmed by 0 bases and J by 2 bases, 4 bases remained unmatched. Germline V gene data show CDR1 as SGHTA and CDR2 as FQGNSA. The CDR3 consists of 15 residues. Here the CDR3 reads CASSLAGGSTYEQYF. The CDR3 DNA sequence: TGTGCCAGCAGCTTAGCTGGCGGGAGTACCTACGAGCAGTACTTC.

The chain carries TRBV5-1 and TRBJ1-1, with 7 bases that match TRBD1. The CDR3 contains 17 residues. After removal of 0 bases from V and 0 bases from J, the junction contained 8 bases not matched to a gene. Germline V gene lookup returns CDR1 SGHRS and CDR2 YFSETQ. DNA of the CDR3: TGCGCCAGCAGCTTGGGATGGACAGGAGGGATGAACACTGAAGCTTTCTTT. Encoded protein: CASSLGWTGGMNTEAFF.

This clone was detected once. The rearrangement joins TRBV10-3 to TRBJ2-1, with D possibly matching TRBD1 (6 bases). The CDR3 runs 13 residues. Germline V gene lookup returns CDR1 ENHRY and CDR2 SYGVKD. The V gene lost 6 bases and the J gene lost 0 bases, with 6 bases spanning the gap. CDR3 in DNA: TGTGCCATCAGAGGGGGCTCCTACAATGAGCAGTTCTTC. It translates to CAIRGGSYNEQFF.

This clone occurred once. The CDR3 is CASSISRNTEAFF. CDR3 bases: TGTGCCAGTAGTATTTCCAGGAACACTGAAGCTTTCTTT. The V call is TRBV19, the J call TRBJ1-1; D remains ambiguous. From germline, CDR1 is LNHDA and CDR2 SQIVND (reference sequence). Between the trimmed V and J ends, which lost 3 bases and 1 base, there was a span of 6 bases. The CDR3 covers 13 residues.

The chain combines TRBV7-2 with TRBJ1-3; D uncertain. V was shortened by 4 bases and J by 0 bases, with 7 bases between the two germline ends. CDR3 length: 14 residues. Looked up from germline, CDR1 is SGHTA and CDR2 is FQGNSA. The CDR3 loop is CASSSQFSGNTIYF. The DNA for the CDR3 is TGTGCCAGCAGCTCACAGTTCTCTGGAAACACCATATATTTT.

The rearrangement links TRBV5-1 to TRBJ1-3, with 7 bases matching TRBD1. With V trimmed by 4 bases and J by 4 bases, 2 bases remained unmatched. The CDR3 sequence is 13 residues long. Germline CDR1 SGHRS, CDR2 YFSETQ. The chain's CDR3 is CASSDRVGNTIYF. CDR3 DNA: TGCGCCAGCAGCGACAGGGTGGGAAACACCATATATTTT.

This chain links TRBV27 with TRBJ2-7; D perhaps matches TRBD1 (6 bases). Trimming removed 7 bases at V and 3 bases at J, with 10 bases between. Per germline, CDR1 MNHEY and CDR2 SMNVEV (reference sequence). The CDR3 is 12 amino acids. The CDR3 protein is CASTDRYYEQYF. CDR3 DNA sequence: TGTGCCAGCACAGACAGGTACTACGAGCAGTACTTC.

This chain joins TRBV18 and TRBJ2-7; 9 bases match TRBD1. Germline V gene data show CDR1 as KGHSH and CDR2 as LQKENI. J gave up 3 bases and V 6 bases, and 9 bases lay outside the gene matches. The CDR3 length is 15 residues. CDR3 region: CASSRDRASLYEQYF. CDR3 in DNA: TGTGCCAGCTCGCGGGACAGGGCTAGCCTCTACGAGCAGTACTTC. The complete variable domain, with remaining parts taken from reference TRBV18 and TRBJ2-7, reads NAGVMQNPRHLVRRRGQEARLRCSPMKGHSHVYWYRQLPEEGLKFMVYLQKENIIDESGMPKERFSAEFPKEGPSILRIQQVVRGDSAAYFCASSRDRASLYEQYFGPGTRLTVT.

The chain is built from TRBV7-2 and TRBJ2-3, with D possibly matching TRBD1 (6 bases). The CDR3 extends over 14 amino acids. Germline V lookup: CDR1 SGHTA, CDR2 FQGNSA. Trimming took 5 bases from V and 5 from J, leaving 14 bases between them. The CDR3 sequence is CASSLRGSLDTQYF. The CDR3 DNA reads TGTGCCAGCAGCCTCAGGGGTTCTTTAGATACGCAGTATTTT.

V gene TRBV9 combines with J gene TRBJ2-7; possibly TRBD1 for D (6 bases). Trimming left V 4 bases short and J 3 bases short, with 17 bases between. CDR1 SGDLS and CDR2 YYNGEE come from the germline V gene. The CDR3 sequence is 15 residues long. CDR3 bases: TGTGCCAGCAGCCCTAGGAGTGAGGGGGTCTACGAGCAGTACTTC. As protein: CASSPRSEGVYEQYF.

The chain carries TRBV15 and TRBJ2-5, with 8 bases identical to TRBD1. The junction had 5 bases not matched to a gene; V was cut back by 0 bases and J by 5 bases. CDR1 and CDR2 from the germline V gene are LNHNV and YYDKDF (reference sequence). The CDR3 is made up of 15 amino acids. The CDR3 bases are TGTGCCACCAGCAGAGACGGACAGGGATGGGAGACCCAGTACTTC. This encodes CATSRDGQGWETQYF.